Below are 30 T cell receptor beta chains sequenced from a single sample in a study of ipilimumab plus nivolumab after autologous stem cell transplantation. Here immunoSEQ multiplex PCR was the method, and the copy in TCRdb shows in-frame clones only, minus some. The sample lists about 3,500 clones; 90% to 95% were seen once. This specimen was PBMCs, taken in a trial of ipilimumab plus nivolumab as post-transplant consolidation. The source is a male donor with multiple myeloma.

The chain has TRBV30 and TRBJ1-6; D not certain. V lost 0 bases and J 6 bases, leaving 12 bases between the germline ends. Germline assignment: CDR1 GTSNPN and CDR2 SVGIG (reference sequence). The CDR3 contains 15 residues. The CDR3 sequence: CAWSVEDGFNSPLHF. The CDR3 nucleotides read TGTGCCTGGAGTGTTGAGGATGGATTTAATTCACCCCTCCACTTT.

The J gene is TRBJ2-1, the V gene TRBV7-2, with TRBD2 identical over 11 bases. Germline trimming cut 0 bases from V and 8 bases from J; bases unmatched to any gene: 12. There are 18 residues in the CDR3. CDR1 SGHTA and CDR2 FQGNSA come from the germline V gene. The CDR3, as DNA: TGTGCCAGCAGCTTAGCCCCTTCTCTAGCGGGAGGCCGCGATGAGCAGTTCTTC. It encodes CASSLAPSLAGGRDEQFF.

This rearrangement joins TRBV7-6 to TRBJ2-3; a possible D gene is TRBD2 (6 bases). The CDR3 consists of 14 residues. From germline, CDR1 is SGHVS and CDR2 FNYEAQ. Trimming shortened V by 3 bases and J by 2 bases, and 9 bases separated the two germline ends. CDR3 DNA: TGTGCCAGCAGCTTTAGCGGATCCACAGATACGCAGTATTTT. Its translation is CASSFSGSTDTQYF.

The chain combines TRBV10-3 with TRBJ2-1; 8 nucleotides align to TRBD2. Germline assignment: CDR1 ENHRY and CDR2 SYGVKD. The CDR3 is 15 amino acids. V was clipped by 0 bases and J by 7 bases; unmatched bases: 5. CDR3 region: CAISESAASGNEQFF. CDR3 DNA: TGTGCCATCAGTGAGTCGGCGGCTAGCGGGAATGAGCAGTTCTTC.

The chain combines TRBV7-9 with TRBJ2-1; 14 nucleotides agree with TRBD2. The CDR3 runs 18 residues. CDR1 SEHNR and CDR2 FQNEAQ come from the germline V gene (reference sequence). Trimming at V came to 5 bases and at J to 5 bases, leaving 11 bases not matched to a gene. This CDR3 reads CASSTTPGTSGSNNEQFF. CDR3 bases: TGTGCCAGCAGCACCACTCCCGGGACTAGCGGGAGTAACAATGAGCAGTTCTTC. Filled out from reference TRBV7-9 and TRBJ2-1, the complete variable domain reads DTGVSQNPRHKITKRGQNVTFRCDPISEHNRLYWYRQTLGQGPEFLTYFQNEAQLEKSRLLSDRFSAERPKGSFSTLEIQRTEQGDSAMYLCASSTTPGTSGSNNEQFFGPGTRLTVL.

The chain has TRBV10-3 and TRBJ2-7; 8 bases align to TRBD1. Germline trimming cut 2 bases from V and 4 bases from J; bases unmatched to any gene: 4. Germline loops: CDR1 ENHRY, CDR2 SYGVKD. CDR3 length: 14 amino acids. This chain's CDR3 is CAISEGQGAYEQYF. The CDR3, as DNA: TGTGCCATCAGTGAGGGGCAGGGGGCATACGAGCAGTACTTC.

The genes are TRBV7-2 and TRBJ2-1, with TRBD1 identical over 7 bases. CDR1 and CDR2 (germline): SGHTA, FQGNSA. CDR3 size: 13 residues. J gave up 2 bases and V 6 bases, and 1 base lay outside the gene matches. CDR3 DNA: TGTGCCAGCAGGGACAGGCCCTACAATGAGCAGTTCTTC. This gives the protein CASRDRPYNEQFF. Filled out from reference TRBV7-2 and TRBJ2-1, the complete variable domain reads GAGVSQSPSNKVTEKGKDVELRCDPISGHTALYWYRQSLGQGLEFLIYFQGNSAPDKSGLPSDRFSAERTGGSVSTLTIQRTQQEDSAVYLCASRDRPYNEQFFGPGTRLTVL.

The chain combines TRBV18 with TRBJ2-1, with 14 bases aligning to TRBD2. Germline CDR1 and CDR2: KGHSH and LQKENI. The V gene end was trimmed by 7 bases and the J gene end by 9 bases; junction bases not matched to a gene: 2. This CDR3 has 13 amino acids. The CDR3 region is CASWGTSGSEQFF. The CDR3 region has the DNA TGTGCCAGCTGGGGGACTAGCGGGAGTGAGCAGTTCTTC.

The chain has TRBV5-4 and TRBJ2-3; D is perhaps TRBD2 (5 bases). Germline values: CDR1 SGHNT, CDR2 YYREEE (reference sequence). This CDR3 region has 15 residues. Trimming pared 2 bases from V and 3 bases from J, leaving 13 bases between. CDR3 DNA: TGTGCCAGCAGCTTTAGAGGGAGTGGAACAGATACGCAGTATTTT. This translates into CASSFRGSGTDTQYF.

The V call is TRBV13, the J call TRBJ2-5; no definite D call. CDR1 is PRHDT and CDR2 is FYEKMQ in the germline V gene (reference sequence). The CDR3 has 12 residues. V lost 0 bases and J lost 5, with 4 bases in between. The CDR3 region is CASSLGVETQYF. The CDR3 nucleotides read TGTGCCAGCAGCTTAGGCGTGGAGACCCAGTACTTC.

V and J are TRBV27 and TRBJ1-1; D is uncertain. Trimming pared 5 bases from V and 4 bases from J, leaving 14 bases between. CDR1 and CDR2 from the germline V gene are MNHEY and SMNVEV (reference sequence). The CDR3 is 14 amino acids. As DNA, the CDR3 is TGTGCCAGCAGTAGAAGAGAGAGGGCCACTGAAGCTTTCTTT. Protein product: CASSRRERATEAFF.

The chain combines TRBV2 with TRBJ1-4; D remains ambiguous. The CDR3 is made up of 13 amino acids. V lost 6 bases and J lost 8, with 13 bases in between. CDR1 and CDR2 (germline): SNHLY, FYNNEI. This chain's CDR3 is CASSRGFPEKLFF. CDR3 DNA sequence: TGTGCCAGCAGCCGCGGGTTCCCAGAAAAACTGTTTTTT.

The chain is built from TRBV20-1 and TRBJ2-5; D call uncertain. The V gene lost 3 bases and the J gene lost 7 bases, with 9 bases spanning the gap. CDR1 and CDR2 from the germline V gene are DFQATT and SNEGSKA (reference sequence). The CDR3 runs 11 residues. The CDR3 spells CSASDIGTQYF. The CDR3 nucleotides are TGCAGTGCTAGTGACATCGGGACCCAGTACTTC.

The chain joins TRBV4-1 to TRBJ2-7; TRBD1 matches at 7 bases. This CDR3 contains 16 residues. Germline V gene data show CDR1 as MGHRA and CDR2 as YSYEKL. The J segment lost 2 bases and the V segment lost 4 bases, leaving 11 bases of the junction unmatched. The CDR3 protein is CASSPQRGRTPYEQYF. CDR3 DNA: TGCGCCAGCAGCCCACAAAGGGGGCGGACTCCCTACGAGCAGTACTTC.

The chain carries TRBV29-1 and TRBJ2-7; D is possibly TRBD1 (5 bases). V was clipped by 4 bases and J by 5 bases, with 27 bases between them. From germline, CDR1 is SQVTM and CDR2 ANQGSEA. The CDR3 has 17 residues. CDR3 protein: CSVGDPLGVSGRHEQYF. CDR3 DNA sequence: TGCAGCGTTGGTGATCCGTTAGGGGTCTCCGGTCGACACGAGCAGTACTTC.

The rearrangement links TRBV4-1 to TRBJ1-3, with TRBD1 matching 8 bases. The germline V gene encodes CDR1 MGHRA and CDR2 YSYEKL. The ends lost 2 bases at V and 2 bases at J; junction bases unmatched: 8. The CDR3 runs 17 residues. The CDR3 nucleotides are TGCGCCAGCAGCCAACAGGCAGGGGGCAGCGCTGGAAACACCATATATTTT. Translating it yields CASSQQAGGSAGNTIYF.

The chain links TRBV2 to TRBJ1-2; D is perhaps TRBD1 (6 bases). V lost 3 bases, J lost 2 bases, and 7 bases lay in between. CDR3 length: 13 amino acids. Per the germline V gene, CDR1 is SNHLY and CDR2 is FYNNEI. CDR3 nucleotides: TGTGCCAGCAGTGAGGACAGAAACTATGGCTACACCTTC. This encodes CASSEDRNYGYTF.

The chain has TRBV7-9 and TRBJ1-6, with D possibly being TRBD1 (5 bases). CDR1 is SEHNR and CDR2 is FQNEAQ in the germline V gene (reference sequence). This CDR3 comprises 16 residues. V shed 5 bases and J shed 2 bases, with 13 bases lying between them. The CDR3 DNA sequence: TGTGCCAGCAGCACCTGGGGGGGAGCCTATAATTCACCCCTCCACTTT. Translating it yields CASSTWGGAYNSPLHF.

CDR3 protein: CASSCVMPQSRANVLTF. CDR3 sequence (DNA): TGTGCCAGCAGCTGCGTTATGCCACAAAGTCGGGCCAACGTCCTGACTTTC. The chain carries TRBV7-7 and TRBJ2-6; no clear D. CDR1 SSHAT and CDR2 FNYEAQ come from the germline V gene (reference sequence). The V and J ends lost 4 bases and 5 bases respectively, with 18 bases between them. The CDR3 is 17 amino acids.

The CDR3 is CASSYGGTAKETQYF. As DNA, the CDR3 is TGTGCCAGCAGTTACGGGGGGACAGCAAAAGAGACCCAGTACTTC. V usage is TRBV6-5 and J usage is TRBJ2-5, with a weak D call TRBD1 (7 bases). Trimming pared 2 bases from V and 3 bases from J, leaving 13 bases between. The CDR3 contains 15 residues. The germline V gene encodes CDR1 MNHEY and CDR2 SVGAGI.

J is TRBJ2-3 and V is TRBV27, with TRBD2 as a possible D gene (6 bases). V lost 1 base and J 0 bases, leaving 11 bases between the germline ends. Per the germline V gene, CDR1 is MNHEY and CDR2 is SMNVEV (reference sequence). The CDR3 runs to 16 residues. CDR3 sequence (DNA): TGTGCCAGCAGTTTATTGGGGGGAAGTAGCACAGATACGCAGTATTTT. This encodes CASSLLGGSSTDTQYF.

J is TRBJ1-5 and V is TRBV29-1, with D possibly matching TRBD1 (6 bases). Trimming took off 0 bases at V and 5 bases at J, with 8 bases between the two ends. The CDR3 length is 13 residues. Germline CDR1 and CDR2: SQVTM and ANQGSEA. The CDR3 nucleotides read TGCAGCGTTGAAGAGTCAGGGGATCAGCCCCAGCATTTT. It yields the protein CSVEESGDQPQHF.

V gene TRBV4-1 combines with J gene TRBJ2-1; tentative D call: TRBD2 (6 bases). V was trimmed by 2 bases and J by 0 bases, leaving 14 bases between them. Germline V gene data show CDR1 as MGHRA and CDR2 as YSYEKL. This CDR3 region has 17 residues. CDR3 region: CASSQTGQRVSYNEQFF. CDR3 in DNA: TGCGCCAGCAGCCAAACCGGCCAGCGGGTCTCCTACAATGAGCAGTTCTTC.

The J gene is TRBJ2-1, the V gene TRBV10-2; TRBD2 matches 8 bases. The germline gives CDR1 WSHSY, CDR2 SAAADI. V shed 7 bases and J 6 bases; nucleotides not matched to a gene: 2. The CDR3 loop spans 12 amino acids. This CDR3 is CASMAGGNEQFF. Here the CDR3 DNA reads TGCGCCAGCATGGCGGGGGGCAATGAGCAGTTCTTC.

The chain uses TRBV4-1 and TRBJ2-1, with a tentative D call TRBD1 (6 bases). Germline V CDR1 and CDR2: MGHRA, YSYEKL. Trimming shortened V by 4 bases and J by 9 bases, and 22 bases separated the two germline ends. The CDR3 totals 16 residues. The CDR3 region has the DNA TGCGCCAGCAGCCCGTTGGGCAGGGGCGCTAGGGGTGAGCAGTTCTTC. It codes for CASSPLGRGARGEQFF.

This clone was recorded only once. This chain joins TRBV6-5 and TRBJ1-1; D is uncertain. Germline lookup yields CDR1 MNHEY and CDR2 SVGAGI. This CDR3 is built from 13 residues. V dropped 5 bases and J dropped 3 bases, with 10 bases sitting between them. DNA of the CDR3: TGTGCCAGCAGTCTCAGGTGGGACACTGAAGCTTTCTTT. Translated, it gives CASSLRWDTEAFF.

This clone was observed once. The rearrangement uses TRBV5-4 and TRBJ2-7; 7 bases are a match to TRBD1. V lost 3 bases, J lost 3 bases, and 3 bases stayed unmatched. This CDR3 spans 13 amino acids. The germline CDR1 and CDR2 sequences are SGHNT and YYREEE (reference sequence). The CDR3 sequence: CASSYAGGYEQYF. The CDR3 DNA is TGTGCCAGCAGCTACGCAGGGGGCTACGAGCAGTACTTC.

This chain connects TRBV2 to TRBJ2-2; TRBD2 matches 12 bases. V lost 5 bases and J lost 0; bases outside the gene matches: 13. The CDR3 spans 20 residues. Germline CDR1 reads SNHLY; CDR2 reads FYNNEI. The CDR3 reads CASSLRGWLAGGPNTGELFF. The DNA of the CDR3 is TGTGCCAGCAGTTTAAGAGGTTGGCTAGCGGGAGGGCCGAACACCGGGGAGCTGTTTTTT.

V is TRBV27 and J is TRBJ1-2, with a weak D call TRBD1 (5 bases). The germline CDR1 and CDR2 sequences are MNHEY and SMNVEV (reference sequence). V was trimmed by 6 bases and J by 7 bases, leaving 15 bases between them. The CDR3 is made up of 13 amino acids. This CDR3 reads CASSTGLNVGYTF. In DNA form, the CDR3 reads TGTGCCAGCAGCACGGGACTCAACGTTGGCTACACCTTC.

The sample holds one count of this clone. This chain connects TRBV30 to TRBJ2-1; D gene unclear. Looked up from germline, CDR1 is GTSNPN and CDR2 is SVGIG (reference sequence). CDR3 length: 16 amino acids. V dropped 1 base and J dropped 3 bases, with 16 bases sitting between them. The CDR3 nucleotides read TGTGCCTGGAGTGCCCCCCTCACGACATACTACAATGAGCAGTTCTTC. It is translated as CAWSAPLTTYYNEQFF.